Listed below are T cell receptor beta chains from one sample, sequenced in a study of human T cells and chemical hapten exposure. TCRdb independently ran MiXCR on the RACE reads; one entry per CDR3 protein. The top ten hold 0.8% to 1.2% of the sample, which has about 92,000 distinct CDR3 sequences, approximately 10% seen once. The source was whole blood, collected in connection with sensitization to the hapten diphenylcyclopropenone (DPC). Every receptor here comes from a woman in her twenties or thirties with alopecia areata. Some clones in this sample may be carry-over from other donors' samples. The CDR3 runs from the conserved cysteine through the conserved F or W. The order of the fields is clone size, J gene, V gene, D gene, CDR3 protein, CDR3 DNA. A D gene is named only where the DNA matches it firmly. Only part of the rows carry a size: once, few, many, or a class if the clone is expanded.

>few|TRBJ2-6|TRBV25-1|-
CASSEGYSGANVLTF
TGTGCCAGCAGTGAAGGCTACTCTGGGGCCAACGTCCTGACTTTC
>few|TRBJ2-3|TRBV5-1|TRBD1
CASRRGDRDVTDTQYF
TGCGCCAGCAGGAGGGGGGACAGGGATGTCACAGATACGCAGTATTTT
>-|TRBJ2-2|TRBV20-1|-
CSASLWTGELFF
TGCAGTGCTAGTTTATGGACCGGGGAGCTGTTTTTT
>few|TRBJ2-7|TRBV13|-
CASSLPGGSYEQYF
TGTGCCAGCAGCCTACCAGGCGGATCCTACGAGCAGTACTTC
>-|TRBJ2-3|TRBV11-3|TRBD1
CASSPGQGRDTQYF
TGTGCCAGCAGCCCTGGACAGGGACGAGATACGCAGTATTTT
>many|TRBJ2-7|TRBV4-2|-
CASSQGDIGYSAVSSYEQYF
TGTGCCAGCAGCCAAGGCGACATCGGCTACTCCGCTGTAAGCTCCTACGAGCAGTACTTC
>few|TRBJ2-7|TRBV27|-
CASSSARYEQYF
TGTGCCAGCAGTTCGGCGAGGTACGAGCAGTACTTC
>few|TRBJ2-1|TRBV18|TRBD1
CASSPGTASYNEQFF
TGTGCCAGCTCACCAGGGACAGCATCCTACAATGAGCAGTTCTTC
>few|TRBJ1-5|TRBV19|-
CASSPVSNQPQHF
TGTGCCAGTAGTCCAGTTAGCAATCAGCCCCAGCATTTT
>few|TRBJ2-3|TRBV7-6|TRBD2
CASSFGLAGSRGDTQYF
TGTGCCAGCAGCTTCGGACTAGCGGGATCTCGGGGAGATACGCAGTATTTT
>many|TRBJ1-1|TRBV12-3/TRBV12-4|-
CASSGSPNTEAFF
TGTGCCAGCAGCGGAAGCCCGAACACTGAAGCTTTCTTT
>-|TRBJ2-7|TRBV7-2|TRBD2
CASSAMPSHRAGEQYF
TGTGCCAGCAGTGCCATGCCTAGCCACAGAGCGGGAGAGCAGTACTTC
>-|TRBJ2-4|TRBV20-1|TRBD2
CSARVGAGGVKNIQYF
TGCAGTGCTAGAGTGGGAGCGGGAGGGGTCAAAAACATTCAGTACTTC
>-|TRBJ1-1|TRBV30|-
CAWNRVGTEAFF
TGTGCCTGGAACAGGGTTGGAACTGAAGCTTTCTTT
>many|TRBJ1-2|TRBV6-4|-
CASRAYPDGNYGYTF
TGTGCCAGCAGAGCGTACCCGGACGGCAACTATGGCTACACCTTC
>many|TRBJ1-1|TRBV28|-
CASSPLNTEAFF
TGTGCCAGCAGCCCCTTGAACACTGAAGCTTTCTTT
>few|TRBJ2-7|TRBV5-6|-
CASSLDSGAGASYEQYF
TGTGCCAGCAGCTTGGACTCCGGTGCGGGTGCCTCCTACGAGCAGTACTTC
>few|TRBJ2-5|TRBV5-1|-
CASSLRLASQETQYF
TGCGCCAGCAGCTTGAGGCTAGCCAGCCAAGAGACCCAGTACTTC
>-|TRBJ1-1|TRBV13|-
CASSFWDTEAFF
TGTGCCAGCAGCTTTTGGGACACTGAAGCTTTCTTT
>few|TRBJ2-7|TRBV2|-
CASSMQTGASYEQYF
TGTGCCAGCAGTATGCAGACGGGAGCTTCCTACGAGCAGTACTTC
>few|TRBJ1-3|TRBV12-3/TRBV12-4|TRBD1
CASSNIQGAAGNTIYF
TGTGCCAGCAGTAACATACAGGGGGCGGCTGGAAACACCATATATTTT
>few|TRBJ1-2|TRBV28|-
CASRGRGGAHGYTF
TGTGCCAGCAGGGGACGGGGGGGTGCCCATGGCTACACCTTC
>-|TRBJ2-7|TRBV29-1|TRBD2
CSVLGLAGVYEQYF
TGCAGCGTTCTTGGACTAGCGGGAGTCTACGAGCAGTACTTC
>-|TRBJ2-3|TRBV28|-
CASSLPRGVADTQYF
TGTGCCAGCAGTTTACCGAGAGGGGTCGCAGATACGCAGTATTTT
>many|TRBJ1-2|TRBV7-2|-
CASSLEGGRNYGYTF
TGTGCCAGCAGCTTAGAGGGAGGCCGCAACTATGGCTACACCTTC
>many|TRBJ2-3|TRBV7-9|-
CASSPERGGSGTDTQYF
TGTGCCAGCAGCCCGGAAAGGGGGGGCTCCGGCACAGATACGCAGTATTTT
>many|TRBJ2-5|TRBV14|-
CASSPRVKETQYF
TGTGCCAGCAGCCCCCGGGTCAAAGAGACCCAGTACTTC
>-|TRBJ1-6|TRBV28|-
CASGTTGDNSPLHF
TGTGCCAGCGGGACAACAGGAGATAATTCACCCCTCCACTTT
>few|TRBJ2-1|TRBV6-2/TRBV6-3|TRBD2
CASSYAGGYSYNEQFF
TGTGCCAGCAGTTACGCGGGGGGGTACTCCTACAATGAGCAGTTCTTC
>few|TRBJ2-2|TRBV27|-
CASRASGGELFF
TGTGCCAGCAGAGCGAGTGGCGGGGAGCTGTTTTTT
>many|TRBJ2-2|TRBV20-1|-
CSASTGYHQLNANTGELFF
TGCAGTGCTAGTACTGGGTATCATCAACTTAACGCGAACACCGGGGAGCTGTTTTTT